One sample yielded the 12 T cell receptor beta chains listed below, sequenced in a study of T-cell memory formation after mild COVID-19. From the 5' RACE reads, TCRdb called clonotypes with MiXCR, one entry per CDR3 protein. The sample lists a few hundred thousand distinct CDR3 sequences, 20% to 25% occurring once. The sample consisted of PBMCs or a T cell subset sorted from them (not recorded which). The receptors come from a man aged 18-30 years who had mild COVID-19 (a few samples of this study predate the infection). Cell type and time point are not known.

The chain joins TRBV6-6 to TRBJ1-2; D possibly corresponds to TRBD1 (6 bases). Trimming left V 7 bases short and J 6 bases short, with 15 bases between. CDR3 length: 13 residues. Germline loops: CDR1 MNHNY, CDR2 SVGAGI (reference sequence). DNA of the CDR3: TGTGCCAGCACAACAGGGACGGTTAATGGCTACACCTTC. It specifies CASTTGTVNGYTF.

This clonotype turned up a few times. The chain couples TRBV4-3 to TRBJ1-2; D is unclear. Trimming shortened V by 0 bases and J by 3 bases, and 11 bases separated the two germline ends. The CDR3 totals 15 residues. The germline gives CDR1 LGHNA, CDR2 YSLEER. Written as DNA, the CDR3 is TGCGCCAGCAGCCAAGAGCGAGAGCTCTACTATGGCTACACCTTC. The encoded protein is CASSQERELYYGYTF.

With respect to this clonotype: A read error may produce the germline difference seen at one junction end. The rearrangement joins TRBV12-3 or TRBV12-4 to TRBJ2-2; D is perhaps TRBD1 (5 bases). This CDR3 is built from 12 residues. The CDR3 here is CASTLQVGELFF. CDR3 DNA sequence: TGTGCCAGCACTTTACAGGTCGGGGAGCTGTTTTTT.

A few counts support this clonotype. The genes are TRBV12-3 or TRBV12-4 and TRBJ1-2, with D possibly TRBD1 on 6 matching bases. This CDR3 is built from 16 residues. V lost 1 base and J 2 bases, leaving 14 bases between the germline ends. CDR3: CASSLDQQGANYGYTF. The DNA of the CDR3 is TGTGCCAGCAGTTTAGACCAACAGGGAGCGAACTATGGCTACACCTTC.

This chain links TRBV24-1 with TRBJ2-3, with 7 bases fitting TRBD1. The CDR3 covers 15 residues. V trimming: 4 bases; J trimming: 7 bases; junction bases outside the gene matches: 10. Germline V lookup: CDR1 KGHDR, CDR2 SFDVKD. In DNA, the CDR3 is TGTGCCACCAGTGACCCAAGGACAGGTGATTATACGCAGTATTTT. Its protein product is CATSDPRTGDYTQYF.

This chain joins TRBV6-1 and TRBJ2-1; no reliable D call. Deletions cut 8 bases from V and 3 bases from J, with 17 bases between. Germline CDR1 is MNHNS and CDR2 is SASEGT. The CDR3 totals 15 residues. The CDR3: CASDSNLRLYNEQFF. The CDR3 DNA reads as TGTGCCAGCGATTCGAACCTTCGGCTCTACAATGAGCAGTTCTTC.

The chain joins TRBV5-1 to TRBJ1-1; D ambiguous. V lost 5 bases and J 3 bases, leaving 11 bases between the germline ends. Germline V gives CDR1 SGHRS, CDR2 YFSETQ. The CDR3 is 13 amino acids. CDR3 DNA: TGCGCCAGCAGTTTCCCGGGAGACACTGAAGCTTTCTTT. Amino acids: CASSFPGDTEAFF.

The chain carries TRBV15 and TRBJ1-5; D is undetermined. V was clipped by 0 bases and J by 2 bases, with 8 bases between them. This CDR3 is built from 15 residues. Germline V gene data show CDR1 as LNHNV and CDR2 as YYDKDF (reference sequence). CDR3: CATSRDLWGNQPQHF. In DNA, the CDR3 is TGTGCCACCAGCAGAGATCTATGGGGCAATCAGCCCCAGCATTTT.

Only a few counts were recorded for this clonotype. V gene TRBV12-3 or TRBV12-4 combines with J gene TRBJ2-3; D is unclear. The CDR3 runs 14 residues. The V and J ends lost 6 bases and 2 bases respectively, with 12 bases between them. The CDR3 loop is CASRNRETTDTQYF. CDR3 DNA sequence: TGTGCCAGCAGAAACAGAGAAACCACAGATACGCAGTATTTT.

The CDR3 DNA sequence: TGCGCCAGCAGCGCCGGGACAGGGGGTTTCTACGAGCAGTACTTC. Protein: CASSAGTGGFYEQYF. This chain connects TRBV5-1 to TRBJ2-7; 11 bases are a match to TRBD1. This CDR3 region has 15 residues. Germline-derived CDR1 and CDR2 are SGHRS and YFSETQ. V lost 4 bases to trimming and J lost 3 bases; unmatched junction nucleotides: 6.

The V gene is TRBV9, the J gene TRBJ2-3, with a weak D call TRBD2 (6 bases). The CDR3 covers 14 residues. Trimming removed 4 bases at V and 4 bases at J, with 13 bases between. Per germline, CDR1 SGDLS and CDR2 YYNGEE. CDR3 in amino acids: CASSWGGAADTQYF. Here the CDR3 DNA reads TGTGCCAGCAGCTGGGGCGGGGCCGCAGATACGCAGTATTTT.

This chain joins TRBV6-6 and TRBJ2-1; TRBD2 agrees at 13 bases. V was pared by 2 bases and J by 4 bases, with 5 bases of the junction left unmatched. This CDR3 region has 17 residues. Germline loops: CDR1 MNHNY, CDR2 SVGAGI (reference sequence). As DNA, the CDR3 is TGTGCCAGCAGTTACCCCACTAGCGGGGGGGAGTACAATGAGCAGTTCTTC. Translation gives CASSYPTSGGEYNEQFF.